The 26 T cell receptor beta chains given below trace back to one sample, sequenced in a study of cytomegalovirus exposure and HLA in healthy donors. PCR primers comprised 60 Vbeta and 13 Jbeta primers. Only in-frame clones appear in the TCRdb table, and some are missing; sequencing was by immunoSEQ multiplex PCR. There are 90,000 to 120,000 clones in the sample; 77% occur only once, and roughly 4.2% lies in the top ten. Sequenced: PBMCs. The receptor set was obtained from a male donor in good health and CMV-seronegative.

This CDR3 is CASSLNRGFSQPQHF. As DNA, the CDR3 is TGTGCCAGCAGTTTAAATAGGGGATTCTCTCAGCCCCAGCATTTT. The chain carries TRBV27 and TRBJ1-5, with D possibly TRBD1 on 5 matching bases. Trimming removed 2 bases at V and 6 bases at J, with 14 bases between. The CDR3 runs to 15 residues. Germline loops: CDR1 MNHEY, CDR2 SMNVEV (reference sequence).

This clone was seen a few times. The chain combines TRBV28 with TRBJ1-1, with TRBD1 matching over 9 bases. CDR1 is MDHEN, CDR2 SYDVKM, per germline. This CDR3 is built from 15 residues. V was clipped by 5 bases and J by 1 base; unmatched bases: 5. The CDR3 DNA is TGTGCCAGCAGTGGACAGGGGCAAGGGAACACTGAAGCTTTCTTT. Translation: CASSGQGQGNTEAFF.

The chain recombines TRBV5-1 with TRBJ1-2; D unclear. Per the germline V gene, CDR1 is SGHRS and CDR2 is YFSETQ. CDR3 size: 14 residues. Trimming left V 1 base short and J 8 bases short, with 15 bases between. The DNA of the CDR3 is TGCGCCAGCAGCTTGCTTCCCGGGATTGGCGGCTACACCTTC. Translating it yields CASSLLPGIGGYTF.

The chain recombines TRBV28 with TRBJ1-1; 9 bases line up with TRBD1. Per germline, CDR1 MDHEN and CDR2 SYDVKM. The CDR3 length is 14 residues. V gave up 8 bases and J gave up 1 base; unmatched junction bases: 5. The CDR3 loop reads CASQDRGGNTEAFF. In nucleotides, the CDR3 is TGTGCCAGCCAAGACAGGGGGGGGAACACTGAAGCTTTCTTT.

The J gene is TRBJ2-1, the V gene TRBV30; 10 nucleotides match TRBD2. From germline, CDR1 is GTSNPN and CDR2 SVGIG (reference sequence). The CDR3 runs to 17 residues. The V and J ends lost 1 base and 9 bases, in that order; junction bases with no gene match: 15. CDR3 DNA sequence: TGTGCCTGGAGTGACACCCCCCTAGCGGGAGCAGTGGGTGAGCAGTTCTTC. This codes for CAWSDTPLAGAVGEQFF.

This chain uses TRBV7-9 with TRBJ2-7; D not resolved. Trimming shortened V by 5 bases and J by 4 bases, and 18 bases separated the two germline ends. Germline assignment: CDR1 SEHNR and CDR2 FQNEAQ (reference sequence). The CDR3 loop spans 15 amino acids. The CDR3 nucleotides are TGTGCCAGCAGCACCCGAGGAAGAACAATATACGAGCAGTACTTC. Protein product: CASSTRGRTIYEQYF.

The rearrangement joins TRBV28 to TRBJ2-5, with 9 bases that match TRBD2. This CDR3 is built from 14 residues. The V segment lost 1 base and the J segment 4 bases; nucleotides outside the gene matches: 1. Per germline, CDR1 MDHEN and CDR2 SYDVKM. CDR3 sequence (DNA): TGTGCCAGCAGTTTATCGCGGGAGGGAGAGACCCAGTACTTC. It specifies CASSLSREGETQYF.

The chain joins TRBV9 to TRBJ1-4, with 9 bases aligning to TRBD1. Per the germline V gene, CDR1 is SGDLS and CDR2 is YYNGEE. Germline trimming cut 5 bases from V and 7 bases from J; bases unmatched to any gene: 6. This CDR3 is built from 14 residues. CDR3 loop: CASSLQDRGEKLFF. CDR3 coding DNA: TGTGCCAGCAGTCTGCAGGACAGGGGTGAAAAACTGTTTTTT.

CDR3 region: CASSSGQGRQFF. In nucleotides, the CDR3 is TGTGCCAGCAGTTCCGGACAGGGGAGGCAGTTCTTC. This sequence joins TRBV27 and TRBJ2-1; 9 nucleotides align to TRBD1. Germline CDR1 and CDR2: MNHEY and SMNVEV (reference sequence). Losses at the gene ends were 4 bases for V and 12 bases for J; bases not matched to a gene: 4. The CDR3 loop spans 12 amino acids.

This clone showed up just once. This rearrangement joins TRBV5-1 to TRBJ2-1, with D uncertain. The CDR3 is 16 residues long. Trimming shortened V by 0 bases and J by 0 bases, and 10 bases separated the two germline ends. Germline values: CDR1 SGHRS, CDR2 YFSETQ. For the CDR3, the DNA is TGCGCCAGCAGCTTGGGTCTCCTAAGCTCCTACAATGAGCAGTTCTTC. It translates to CASSLGLLSSYNEQFF.

This clone turned up a few times. For the CDR3, the DNA is TGTGCCAGCAGCTTAGCGGGAGTTGCCCACGAGCAGTACTTC. Translated, it gives CASSLAGVAHEQYF. The rearrangement joins TRBV5-8 to TRBJ2-7; 8 nucleotides align to TRBD2. CDR1 is SGHTS and CDR2 is YDEGEE in the germline V gene. The CDR3 is made up of 14 amino acids. V shed 2 bases and J 5 bases; nucleotides not matched to a gene: 6.

The chain uses TRBV4-2 and TRBJ2-5; 8 bases align to TRBD1. Trimming cost V 4 bases and J 0 bases; bases outside gene matches: 4. Germline assignment: CDR1 LGHNA and CDR2 YNFKEQ. The CDR3 length is 15 residues. CDR3 amino acids: CASSPNRGYQETQYF. As DNA, the CDR3 is TGTGCCAGCAGCCCAAACAGGGGGTACCAAGAGACCCAGTACTTC.

This sequence joins TRBV7-6 and TRBJ2-7; D not resolved. The germline V and J ends were trimmed by 6 bases and 1 base, with 13 bases remaining between them. Germline CDR1 and CDR2: SGHVS and FNYEAQ. The CDR3 runs 14 residues. The CDR3 DNA sequence: TGTGCCAGCAGTCCCGACTTAAATTCCTACGAGCAGTACTTC. Encoded protein: CASSPDLNSYEQYF.

This chain joins TRBV19 and TRBJ2-3; 9 bases map to TRBD1. Per germline, CDR1 LNHDA and CDR2 SQIVND (reference sequence). The junction had 8 bases not matched to a gene; V was cut back by 4 bases and J by 3 bases. The CDR3 consists of 16 residues. Written as DNA, the CDR3 is TGTGCCAGTAGTAACACAGGGGGCATTACTACAGATACGCAGTATTTT. It is translated as CASSNTGGITTDTQYF.

The V gene is TRBV4-1, the J gene TRBJ1-5; no clear D gene. CDR1 and CDR2 (germline): MGHRA, YSYEKL. The CDR3 runs 14 residues. Trimming took off 4 bases at V and 0 bases at J, with 7 bases between the two ends. CDR3 protein: CASSLHSSNQPQHF. CDR3 sequence (DNA): TGCGCCAGCAGCCTTCATTCTAGCAATCAGCCCCAGCATTTT.

V usage is TRBV30 and J usage is TRBJ1-3; 7 nucleotides match TRBD1. V lost 4 bases, J lost 4 bases, and 4 bases stayed unmatched. This CDR3 comprises 13 residues. Germline V CDR1 and CDR2: GTSNPN, SVGIG (reference sequence). DNA of the CDR3: TGTGCCTGGACGGTCAGGGGGGGAAACACCATATATTTT. It codes for CAWTVRGGNTIYF.

As for this clone: The identical CDR3 is also encoded by other nucleotide sequences in the sample. V and J are TRBV30 and TRBJ2-1; tentatively, D is TRBD2 (5 bases). This CDR3 contains 13 residues. Trimming removed 5 bases at V and 2 bases at J, with 10 bases between. Germline CDR1 reads GTSNPN; CDR2 reads SVGIG (reference sequence). CDR3 residues: CAWLAATYNEQFF. The DNA for the CDR3 is TGTGCCTGGCTAGCCGCTACCTACAATGAGCAGTTCTTC.

The chain links TRBV5-1 to TRBJ2-1, with TRBD2 identical over 11 bases. CDR1 and CDR2 from the germline V gene are SGHRS and YFSETQ. The CDR3 is made up of 15 amino acids. The V gene end was trimmed by 1 base and the J gene end by 9 bases; junction bases not matched to a gene: 6. The DNA for the CDR3 is TGCGCCAGCAGCTTGACTAGCGGGAGTATGGGTGAGCAGTTCTTC. This encodes CASSLTSGSMGEQFF.

This clone was detected a few times. CDR3 in amino acids: CSVTGTGATYEQYF. The CDR3 DNA reads as TGCAGCGTGACGGGGACAGGGGCCACCTACGAGCAGTACTTC. This chain links TRBV29-1 with TRBJ2-7; 10 bases agree with TRBD1. The junction had 7 bases not matched to a gene; V was cut back by 6 bases and J by 2 bases. CDR1 SQVTM and CDR2 ANQGSEA come from the germline V gene. This CDR3 region has 14 residues.

The chain combines TRBV6-5 with TRBJ1-6; D unclear. Germline CDR1 and CDR2: MNHEY and SVGAGI. The CDR3 spans 14 residues. The V gene lost 7 bases and the J gene lost 7 bases, with 14 bases spanning the gap. CDR3 region: CASTQAGGNSPLHF. As DNA, the CDR3 is TGTGCCAGCACCCAGGCCGGTGGGAATTCACCCCTCCACTTT.

The genes are TRBV5-1 and TRBJ2-3, with 10 bases fitting TRBD2. CDR1 and CDR2 (germline): SGHRS, YFSETQ. With V trimmed by 5 bases and J by 0 bases, 6 bases remained unmatched. The CDR3 is 16 residues long. The CDR3 nucleotides are TGCGCCAGCAGTTGGACTAGCGGAACTAGCACAGATACGCAGTATTTT. It is translated as CASSWTSGTSTDTQYF.

This clone was seen only a few times. This rearrangement joins TRBV27 to TRBJ1-4; 10 bases map to TRBD1. Germline-derived CDR1 and CDR2 are MNHEY and SMNVEV (reference sequence). V lost 0 bases and J lost 7; bases outside the gene matches: 2. The CDR3 loop spans 15 amino acids. The CDR3: CASSLSGTGAEKLFF. In DNA form, the CDR3 reads TGTGCCAGCAGTTTATCGGGGACAGGGGCTGAAAAACTGTTTTTT.

The CDR3 DNA reads TGTGCCAGCAGCCTAGGGAACCAGGGTCCCTACGAGCAGTACTTC. As protein: CASSLGNQGPYEQYF. This rearrangement joins TRBV7-9 to TRBJ2-7, with D maybe TRBD1 (5 bases). The CDR3 spans 15 residues. Germline loops: CDR1 SEHNR, CDR2 FQNEAQ (reference sequence). Trimming removed 5 bases from V and 2 bases from J, with 16 bases in between.

J is TRBJ2-1 and V is TRBV5-8; 8 positions match TRBD2. J gave up 2 bases and V 0 bases, and 4 bases lay outside the gene matches. Germline CDR1 and CDR2: SGHTS and YDEGEE. This CDR3 is built from 16 residues. The CDR3 sequence: CASSLAGSGAYNEQFF. For the CDR3, the DNA is TGTGCCAGCAGCTTGGCCGGTAGCGGGGCCTACAATGAGCAGTTCTTC.

The V gene is TRBV21-1, the J gene TRBJ2-7; the table's D call, TRBD2, was not checked against the DNA. TRBV21-1 is described as a pseudogene. The CDR3 has 18 amino acids. The CDR3 reads CASSKDFGGDQDLYEQYF. In DNA, the CDR3 is TGTGCCAGCAGCAAAGATTTTGGGGGGGACCAGGACCTCTACGAGCAGTACTTC.

The chain uses TRBV7-8 and TRBJ2-5; a weak D match, TRBD2 (6 bases). Trimming took 3 bases from V and 1 from J, leaving 9 bases between them. In germline, CDR1 is SGHVS, CDR2 FQNEAQ. There are 14 residues in the CDR3. The CDR3 loop reads CASSLAGRQETQYF. The CDR3 DNA sequence: TGTGCCAGCAGCTTGGCGGGACGCCAAGAGACCCAGTACTTC.